The 30 T cell receptor beta chains given below trace back to one sample, sequenced in a study of monozygotic twins with inflammatory bowel disease. Reanalyzing the 5' RACE reads, TCRdb keeps one entry per CDR3 protein, without DNA. The sample yields around 450,000 distinct CDR3 sequences, of which the top ten take up 2.4%. The sequenced sample consisted of blood. Receptor source: a human donor with ulcerative colitis or Crohn's disease, or a healthy co-twin of an affected twin (not recorded which).

The rearrangement uses TRBV20-1 and TRBJ1-4; TCRdb's assignment of TRBD1 cannot be checked, as there is no DNA. The CDR3 has 13 residues. CDR1 DFQATT and CDR2 SNEGSKA come from the germline V gene (reference sequence). This chain's CDR3 is CSASLRGVEKLFF.

V usage is TRBV29-1 and J usage is TRBJ1-1; lacking DNA, the TRBD1 call made by TCRdb goes unchecked. Germline V lookup: CDR1 SQVTM, CDR2 ANQGSEA. This CDR3 spans 14 amino acids. This CDR3 reads CSVDPGTGAPEAFF.

The chain is built from TRBV5-1 and TRBJ1-1; TCRdb selects TRBD1, and the lack of DNA leaves this call unchecked. Germline-derived CDR1 and CDR2 are SGHRS and YFSETQ. The length of the CDR3 is 14 residues. The CDR3 sequence: CASELTPGTAEAFF.

V usage is TRBV28 and J usage is TRBJ2-7. Per the germline V gene, CDR1 is MDHEN and CDR2 is SYDVKM. The CDR3 consists of 14 residues. The CDR3 loop reads CASSLWDEDYEQYF.

The V gene is TRBV5-6, the J gene TRBJ1-3. The CDR3 spans 12 residues. Germline assignment: CDR1 SGHDT and CDR2 YYEEEE. CDR3 residues: CASSASGNTIYF.

The chain links TRBV20-1 to TRBJ2-1; TCRdb's D gene call, TRBD1, goes unchecked for lack of DNA. The CDR3 consists of 12 residues. Germline CDR1 DFQATT, CDR2 SNEGSKA (reference sequence). The CDR3 loop reads CSARAGADEQFF.

V is TRBV12-3 or TRBV12-4 and J is TRBJ2-7. The CDR3 runs to 14 residues. The CDR3 spells CASRLAGTSYEQYF.

The gene calls are TRBV27 and TRBJ2-7; TCRdb selects TRBD1, and the lack of DNA leaves this call unchecked. Germline CDR1 MNHEY, CDR2 SMNVEV (reference sequence). The CDR3 runs 11 residues. CDR3: CASTDRNEQYF.

The chain recombines TRBV2 with TRBJ2-2; the D gene TCRdb calls, TRBD1, cannot be checked with no DNA. Per germline, CDR1 SNHLY and CDR2 FYNNEI. The CDR3 has 15 amino acids. CDR3: CASRHDRGNTGELFF.

The chain recombines TRBV10-3 with TRBJ2-2. The CDR3 extends over 14 amino acids. Germline-derived CDR1 and CDR2 are ENHRY and SYGVKD. CDR3: CAISEDTNTGELFF.

The chain recombines TRBV18 with TRBJ2-7. The CDR3 is 14 residues long. Per germline, CDR1 KGHSH and CDR2 LQKENI. This CDR3 is CASSPVEGFYEQYF.

The CDR3 loop is CASSPGASYNEQFF. The chain has TRBV7-2 and TRBJ2-1; the D call from TCRdb, TRBD2, cannot be confirmed without DNA. Germline-derived CDR1 and CDR2 are SGHTA and FQGNSA. CDR3 length: 14 amino acids.

V usage is TRBV12-3 or TRBV12-4 and J usage is TRBJ2-3; there is no DNA to check the TCRdb D call of TRBD2. There are 15 residues in the CDR3. The CDR3 spells CASSARMGETDTQYF.

J is TRBJ2-7 and V is TRBV7-2; TCRdb returns TRBD2, unconfirmable since there is no DNA. Germline V gene lookup returns CDR1 SGHTA and CDR2 FQGNSA. CDR3 length: 14 amino acids. The CDR3 reads CASSRPGLDAGQYF.

The V call is TRBV20-1, the J call TRBJ1-5. Germline V lookup: CDR1 DFQATT, CDR2 SNEGSKA (reference sequence). The CDR3 has 13 amino acids. CDR3 in amino acids: CSARSGTHQPQHF.

The V call is TRBV7-2, the J call TRBJ1-1. Germline CDR1 SGHTA, CDR2 FQGNSA. This CDR3 is built from 13 residues. The CDR3 reads CASSSVVWREAFF.

This chain connects TRBV11-2 to TRBJ2-7; the D gene TCRdb calls, TRBD1, cannot be checked with no DNA. The CDR3 has 14 residues. Germline values: CDR1 SGHAT, CDR2 FQNNGV. The CDR3 loop is CASNPRGGNYEQYF.

The V call is TRBV12-5, the J call TRBJ2-1; TCRdb reports TRBD1, a call that lacks DNA to check it against. CDR1 and CDR2 (germline): LGHNT, FRNRAP. This CDR3 contains 16 residues. CDR3 region: CASGFPDRLGDNEQFF.

The genes are TRBV20-1 and TRBJ1-2. This CDR3 has 16 amino acids. The germline gives CDR1 DFQATT, CDR2 SNEGSKA (reference sequence). CDR3 amino acids: CSADYRGGNSHYGYTF.

The chain recombines TRBV7-9 with TRBJ1-4; TCRdb picks TRBD1, but there is no DNA to check that call. The CDR3 covers 17 residues. The germline gives CDR1 SEHNR, CDR2 FQNEAQ (reference sequence). This CDR3 reads CASSAGTGGFTNEKLFF. Together with reference TRBV7-9 and TRBJ1-4, the CDR3 gives the full variable domain: DTGVSQNPRHKITKRGQNVTFRCDPISEHNRLYWYRQTLGQGPEFLTYFQNEAQLEKSRLLSDRFSAERPKGSFSTLEIQRTEQGDSAMYLCASSAGTGGFTNEKLFFGSGTQLSVL.

This rearrangement joins TRBV7-2 to TRBJ2-1; TCRdb indicates TRBD2, and absent DNA this call remains unverified. The CDR3 covers 14 residues. In germline, CDR1 is SGHTA, CDR2 FQGNSA. CDR3 region: CASSLRGTSHEQFF. The whole variable domain, filled in from reference TRBV7-2 and TRBJ2-1, reads GAGVSQSPSNKVTEKGKDVELRCDPISGHTALYWYRQSLGQGLEFLIYFQGNSAPDKSGLPSDRFSAERTGGSVSTLTIQRTQQEDSAVYLCASSLRGTSHEQFFGPGTRLTVL.

J is TRBJ2-3 and V is TRBV5-1; TCRdb reports TRBD2, a call that lacks DNA to check it against. Germline V CDR1 and CDR2: SGHRS, YFSETQ. The CDR3 is 14 amino acids. CDR3 loop: CASSKGQATDTQYF.

The chain joins TRBV27 to TRBJ1-1; TCRdb indicates TRBD1, and absent DNA this call remains unverified. The CDR3 is 13 amino acids. Germline assignment: CDR1 MNHEY and CDR2 SMNVEV (reference sequence). The CDR3 is CASSAGTNTEALF.

The rearrangement uses TRBV24-1 and TRBJ2-1; TCRdb outputs TRBD2, but without DNA this stays unchecked. The CDR3 is 17 amino acids. Germline V gene sequence: CDR1 KGHDR, CDR2 SFDVKD. The CDR3 reads CATSDAGTSGGYNEQFF.

The rearrangement joins TRBV20-1 to TRBJ2-2; no DNA is available, so the TRBD1 call from TCRdb remains unchecked. The CDR3 is 16 residues long. CDR1 DFQATT and CDR2 SNEGSKA come from the germline V gene (reference sequence). The CDR3 is CSAEDPGHPLTGELFF.

The chain employs TRBV11-1 and TRBJ2-6; the TCRdb call, TRBD1, lacks DNA for checking. The germline CDR1 and CDR2 sequences are SGHAT and FQDESV (reference sequence). The CDR3 totals 18 residues. The CDR3 spells CATKTGDRKSSGANVLTF.

The rearrangement uses TRBV6-1 and TRBJ2-7; the TCRdb call, TRBD2, lacks DNA for checking. The CDR3 runs to 15 residues. Germline CDR1 and CDR2: MNHNS and SASEGT. The CDR3 loop reads CASGSGGLLSDEQYF.

This chain joins TRBV14 and TRBJ2-7; TCRdb's D call of TRBD1 is untestable without DNA. The germline V gene has CDR1 SGHDN and CDR2 FVKESK. This CDR3 is built from 14 residues. The CDR3 is CASSQAAAGGEQYF.

The chain links TRBV15 to TRBJ2-1; lacking DNA, the TRBD2 call made by TCRdb goes unchecked. Germline values: CDR1 LNHNV, CDR2 YYDKDF (reference sequence). The CDR3 sequence is 16 residues long. CDR3: CATSTSSGSSYNEQFF.

This CDR3 is CASSQDLRSQGNTIYF. The gene calls are TRBV4-1 and TRBJ1-3. The CDR3 has 16 residues. The germline V gene encodes CDR1 MGHRA and CDR2 YSYEKL.